These 11 T cell receptor beta chains originate from one sample sequenced in a study of blood T cell repertoires in COVID-19. Method: immunoSEQ multiplex PCR; TCRdb's copy keeps in-frame clones and lacks some. The sample holds around 190,000 clones, approximately 90% seen once. The sequenced material came from PBMCs or T cells enriched from blood (not recorded which). The source of these receptors is a man in his late teens or twenties with acute COVID-19.

The V and J genes are TRBV29-1 and TRBJ2-7, with a tentative D call TRBD1 (5 bases). This CDR3 has 12 amino acids. V lost 5 bases to trimming and J lost 3 bases, with 11 bases between them. The germline V gene encodes CDR1 SQVTM and CDR2 ANQGSEA. CDR3 in DNA: TGCAGCGTTAGCCAGGGTAACTACGAGCAGTACTTC. Protein: CSVSQGNYEQYF.

This chain uses TRBV4-1 with TRBJ1-4; no firm D call. The CDR3 sequence is 13 residues long. V was pared by 4 bases and J by 2 bases, with 5 bases between. Per germline, CDR1 MGHRA and CDR2 YSYEKL. The CDR3 DNA follows: TGCGCCAGCAGCCCTTTGACTAATGAAAAACTGTTTTTT. Amino acid sequence: CASSPLTNEKLFF.

This clone was found a few times. The chain has TRBV4-1 and TRBJ2-7; TRBD1 aligns across 9 bases. Germline V gene data show CDR1 as MGHRA and CDR2 as YSYEKL. CDR3 length equals 13 residues. J lost 9 bases, V lost 4 bases, and 7 bases had no gene match. The CDR3 DNA reads TGCGCCAGCAGCCCAACGGACAGGGGACCGCAGTACTTC. Translating gives CASSPTDRGPQYF.

The genes are TRBV3-1 (or the pseudogene TRBV3-2) and TRBJ1-4, with 8 bases identical to TRBD1. The CDR3 is made up of 15 amino acids. Germline V gives CDR1 LGHDT, CDR2 YNNKEL (reference sequence). V shed 3 bases, J shed 7 bases, and the junction held 7 bases outside the gene matches. CDR3 coding DNA: TGTGCCAGCAGCCAGGGGACAGGAGGTTCTGAAAAACTGTTTTTT. It encodes CASSQGTGGSEKLFF.

V usage is TRBV7-3 and J usage is TRBJ1-2; possibly TRBD1 for D (5 bases). The CDR3 is 18 amino acids. Germline CDR1 and CDR2: SGHTA and FQGTGA. Trimming stripped 1 base from V and 7 bases from J, with 25 bases between. This CDR3 is CASSLKVRVNRNRCGYTF. The CDR3 DNA sequence: TGTGCCAGCAGCTTAAAGGTCAGGGTGAACAGAAATCGGTGTGGCTACACCTTC.

V gene TRBV25-1 combines with J gene TRBJ1-3, with 7 bases aligning to TRBD1. CDR1 is MGHDK, CDR2 SYGVNS, per germline. V lost 5 bases to trimming and J lost 0 bases; unmatched junction nucleotides: 7. The CDR3 is made up of 16 amino acids. CDR3 DNA: TGTGCCAGCAGTCCGCGGACAGGTATCTCTGGAAACACCATATATTTT. Protein sequence: CASSPRTGISGNTIYF.

V and J are TRBV5-8 and TRBJ2-7; D gene uncertain. Germline assignment: CDR1 SGHTS and CDR2 YDEGEE. The CDR3 is 14 amino acids. V shed 3 bases and J shed 0 bases, with 10 bases lying between them. CDR3 residues: CASSYQATSYEQYF. The CDR3 DNA sequence: TGTGCCAGCAGCTATCAAGCGACCTCCTACGAGCAGTACTTC.

The genes are TRBV7-2 and TRBJ2-7, with 10 bases fitting TRBD1. The CDR3 covers 15 residues. Per the germline V gene, CDR1 is SGHTA and CDR2 is FQGNSA. V dropped 5 bases and J dropped 3; count of bases not matched to a gene: 7. CDR3 DNA: TGTGCCAGCAGCACATACCGGGACAGGGGCTACGAGCAGTACTTC. This translates into CASSTYRDRGYEQYF.

The J gene is TRBJ2-3, the V gene TRBV7-3; TRBD2 aligns across 8 bases. The CDR3 covers 15 residues. J gave up 4 bases and V 0 bases, and 3 bases lay outside the gene matches. Looked up from germline, CDR1 is SGHTA and CDR2 is FQGTGA. As DNA, the CDR3 is TGTGCCAGCAGCTTAACGAGCGGGAGTGCAGATACGCAGTATTTT. Encoded protein: CASSLTSGSADTQYF.

V usage is TRBV27 and J usage is TRBJ2-5; tentative D call: TRBD2 (5 bases). Germline V gene lookup returns CDR1 MNHEY and CDR2 SMNVEV (reference sequence). The CDR3 covers 14 residues. Trimming stripped 5 bases from V and 5 bases from J, with 15 bases between. The CDR3 bases are TGTGCCAGCAGTAAATTAGTGGGCGGGGAGACCCAGTACTTC. It codes for CASSKLVGGETQYF.

The chain is built from TRBV27 and TRBJ2-1; possibly TRBD2 for D (6 bases). The CDR3 extends over 15 amino acids. Looked up from germline, CDR1 is MNHEY and CDR2 is SMNVEV (reference sequence). V was shortened by 6 bases and J by 5 bases, with 17 bases between the two germline ends. The CDR3 sequence: CASSFNAGPNNEQFF. For the CDR3, the DNA is TGTGCCAGCAGCTTTAATGCGGGGCCAAACAATGAGCAGTTCTTC.